This T cell receptor beta chain appears in the sequencing data of a study of cytomegalovirus exposure and HLA in healthy donors. This PCR relied on a set of 60 Vbeta primers and 13 Jbeta primers. Only in-frame clones appear in the TCRdb table, and some are missing; sequencing was by immunoSEQ multiplex PCR. The sample holds hundreds of thousands of clones; over 80% are singletons and the top ten take roughly 6%. This clone was found once. Its target is unknown. General study points: When the data were analyzed later, several of the most significant clusters appeared to be linked to common viral pathogens.

The CDR3 is made up of 12 amino acids. Looked up from germline, CDR1 is LNHDA and CDR2 is SQIVND (reference sequence). With 4 bases removed from V and 4 bases from J, the gap between germline ends came to 7 bases. The sequence was collected from a man aged 35 to 55 in good health and CMV-seropositive. This rearrangement joins TRBV19 to TRBJ2-5; D possibly corresponds to TRBD1 (6 bases). Input material: PBMCs. CDR3 DNA: TGTGCCAGTAGTAACAGGGCAGAGACCCAGTACTTC. Protein product: CASSNRAETQYF.